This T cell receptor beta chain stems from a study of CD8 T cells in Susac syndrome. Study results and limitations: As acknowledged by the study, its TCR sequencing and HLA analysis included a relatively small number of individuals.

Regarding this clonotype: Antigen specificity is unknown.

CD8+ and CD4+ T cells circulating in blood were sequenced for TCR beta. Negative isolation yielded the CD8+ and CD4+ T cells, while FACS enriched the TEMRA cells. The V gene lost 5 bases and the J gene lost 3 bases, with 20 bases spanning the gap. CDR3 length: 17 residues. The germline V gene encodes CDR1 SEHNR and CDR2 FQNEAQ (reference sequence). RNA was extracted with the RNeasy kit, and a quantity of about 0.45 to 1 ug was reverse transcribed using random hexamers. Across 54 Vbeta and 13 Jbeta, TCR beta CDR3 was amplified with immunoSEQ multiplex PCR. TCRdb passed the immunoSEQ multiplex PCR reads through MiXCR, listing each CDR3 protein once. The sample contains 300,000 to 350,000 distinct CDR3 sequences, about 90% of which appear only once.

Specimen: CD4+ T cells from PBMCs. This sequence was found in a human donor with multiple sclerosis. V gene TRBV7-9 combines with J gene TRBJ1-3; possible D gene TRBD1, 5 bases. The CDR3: CASSRGTVALSGNTIYF. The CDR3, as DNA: TGTGCCAGCAGCCGGGGGACCGTCGCTTTGAGTGGAAACACCATATATTTT.